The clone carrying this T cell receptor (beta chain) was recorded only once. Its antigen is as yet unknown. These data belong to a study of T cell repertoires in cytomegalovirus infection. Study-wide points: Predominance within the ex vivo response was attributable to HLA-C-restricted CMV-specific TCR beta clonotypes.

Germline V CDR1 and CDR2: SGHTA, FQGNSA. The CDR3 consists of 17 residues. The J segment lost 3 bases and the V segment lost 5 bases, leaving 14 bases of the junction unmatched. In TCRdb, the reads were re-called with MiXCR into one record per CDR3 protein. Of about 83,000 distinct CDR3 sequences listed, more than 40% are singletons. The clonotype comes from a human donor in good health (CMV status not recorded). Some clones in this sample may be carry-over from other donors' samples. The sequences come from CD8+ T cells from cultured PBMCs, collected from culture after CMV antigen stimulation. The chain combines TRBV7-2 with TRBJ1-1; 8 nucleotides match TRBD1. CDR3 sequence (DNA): TGTGCCAGCAGCCTACCCGGACAGGGCAAAGGGGACACTGAAGCTTTCTTT. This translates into CASSLPGQGKGDTEAFF.